The T cell receptor (beta chain) described here comes from a study of blood T cell repertoires in COVID-19. Looking at the study overall: Whether acute or convalescent, the COVID-19 samples came from the United States, Italy and Spain. T cells, B-cell-depleted T cells, or PBMCs supplied cDNA or gDNA.

Germline values: CDR1 MNHEY, CDR2 SVGEGT. V dropped 0 bases and J dropped 1 base, with 12 bases sitting between them. This CDR3 spans 16 amino acids. As handled by the study authors: The assay estimated nucleated cells by amplifying reference gene primers. The protocol was immunoSEQ multiplex PCR, while the TCRdb copy is restricted to in-frame clones and leaves out a portion. V, J and clone size were drawn from that table, and D and trimming were deduced from the DNA. The table has approximately 200,000 clones, around 84% seen once. This TCR was recovered from a woman aged 55 to 70 who had recovered from COVID-19. The chain uses TRBV6-2 or TRBV6-3 and TRBJ1-1; D remains unclear. The sample taken for sequencing was peripheral blood. CDR3 sequence reads: CASSYSAKTPNTEAFF. CDR3 bases: TGTGCCAGCAGTTACTCGGCCAAGACACCGAACACTGAAGCTTTCTTT.